A single sample gave rise to the 8 T cell receptor beta chains below, sequenced in a study of T cell changes during pregnancy in multiple sclerosis. The data were produced by immunoSEQ multiplex PCR, yet TCRdb's version contains in-frame clones alone and is incomplete. The sample has around 100,000 clones; 80% to 95% are singletons. Sequences were derived from peripheral blood, sampled after pregnancy. The receptors were sampled from a female donor with multiple sclerosis, enrolled in a pregnancy study.

The chain employs TRBV2 and TRBJ1-5; D perhaps matches TRBD1 (5 bases). Trimming left V 8 bases short and J 1 base short, with 12 bases between. This CDR3 spans 14 amino acids. Germline V lookup: CDR1 SNHLY, CDR2 FYNNEI. CDR3 protein: CASQQTGSNQPQHF. CDR3 bases: TGTGCCAGCCAACAAACAGGCAGCAATCAGCCCCAGCATTTT.

The rearrangement uses TRBV4-3 and TRBJ2-7; D might be TRBD2 (5 bases). In germline, CDR1 is LGHNA, CDR2 YSLEER. The CDR3 is 16 amino acids. Trimming cost V 1 base and J 0 bases, with 13 bases left between them. CDR3 protein: CASSQVRGPYSYEQYF. CDR3 nucleotides: TGCGCCAGCAGCCAAGTCCGAGGGCCGTACTCCTACGAGCAGTACTTC.

V usage is TRBV28 and J usage is TRBJ1-2; D unclear. This CDR3 has 16 amino acids. The ends were cut back, 2 bases at V and 4 bases at J, with 17 bases in the middle. Germline values: CDR1 MDHEN, CDR2 SYDVKM. In nucleotides, the CDR3 is TGTGCCAGCAGTTTAGAAACGACGCGGAGACGCTATGGCTACACCTTC. Residues: CASSLETTRRRYGYTF.

A few counts support this clone. CDR3 residues: CSVKAPTGGYTEAFF. CDR3 DNA: TGCAGCGTAAAAGCGCCGACAGGGGGGTACACTGAAGCTTTCTTT. This chain joins TRBV29-1 and TRBJ1-1; TRBD1 aligns across 9 bases. The V gene's germline CDR1 is SQVTM and CDR2 ANQGSEA. The CDR3 spans 15 residues. Trimming at V came to 6 bases and at J to 3 bases, leaving 11 bases not matched to a gene.

The chain uses TRBV6-1 and TRBJ2-7; 11 positions match TRBD1. V trimming: 6 bases; J trimming: 4 bases; junction bases outside the gene matches: 5. Germline values: CDR1 MNHNS, CDR2 SASEGT. The CDR3 totals 14 residues. The CDR3 here is CASRPRDRGYEQYF. Here the CDR3 DNA reads TGTGCCAGCAGACCGCGGGACAGGGGGTACGAGCAGTACTTC.

The V and J genes are TRBV11-2 and TRBJ2-7, with D possibly TRBD1 on 6 matching bases. Germline-derived CDR1 and CDR2 are SGHAT and FQNNGV. This CDR3 region has 15 residues. V was clipped by 1 base and J by 0 bases, with 10 bases between them. Here the CDR3 DNA reads TGTGCCAGCAGCTTAGTCGGACAGAGCTCCTACGAGCAGTACTTC. As protein: CASSLVGQSSYEQYF. The variable domain in full, completed from reference TRBV11-2 and TRBJ2-7, reads EAGVAQSPRYKIIEKRQSVAFWCNPISGHATLYWYQQILGQGPKLLIQFQNNGVVDDSQLPKDRFSAERLKGVDSTLKIQPAKLEDSAVYLCASSLVGQSSYEQYFGPGTRLTVT.

The chain carries TRBV15 and TRBJ2-7; 12 nucleotides line up with TRBD2. CDR3 length: 20 amino acids. CDR1 and CDR2 (germline): LNHNV, YYDKDF (reference sequence). Trimming removed 0 bases from V and 3 bases from J; junction bases left unmatched: 15. This chain's CDR3 is CATSRDGKTLGLAGRYEQYF. The CDR3 DNA is TGTGCCACCAGCAGAGATGGGAAAACTCTGGGACTAGCGGGCCGCTACGAGCAGTACTTC.

V and J are TRBV28 and TRBJ2-7, with D possibly being TRBD1 (6 bases). V lost 2 bases, J lost 7 bases, and 18 bases lay in between. CDR3 length equals 15 residues. Germline lookup yields CDR1 MDHEN and CDR2 SYDVKM. CDR3 residues: CASSLGPGQPWEQYF. Written as DNA, the CDR3 is TGTGCCAGCAGTTTAGGACCCGGACAGCCGTGGGAGCAGTACTTC.